This entry features one TCR beta chain sequence. This sample was taken from a study of technical replicates of blood from a handful of donors. CDR3 length: 15 amino acids. The V gene's germline CDR1 is SGHTA and CDR2 FQGNSA. V was clipped by 4 bases and J by 0 bases; unmatched bases: 2. The method was immunoSEQ multiplex PCR; TCRdb's version includes in-frame clones alone and lacks a portion of them. The sample has tens of thousands of clones, 75% to 85% seen once; the top ten hold 3% to 5%. The rearrangement links TRBV7-2 to TRBJ2-7, with 11 nucleotides matching TRBD2. The receptor was derived from a human donor in good health. Some clones in this sample may be carry-over from other donors' samples. Source material: PBMCs. The CDR3 DNA reads TGTGCCAGCAGCTCCGGACTAGCGGGCTCCTACGAGCAGTACTTC. Its protein is CASSSGLAGSYEQYF.